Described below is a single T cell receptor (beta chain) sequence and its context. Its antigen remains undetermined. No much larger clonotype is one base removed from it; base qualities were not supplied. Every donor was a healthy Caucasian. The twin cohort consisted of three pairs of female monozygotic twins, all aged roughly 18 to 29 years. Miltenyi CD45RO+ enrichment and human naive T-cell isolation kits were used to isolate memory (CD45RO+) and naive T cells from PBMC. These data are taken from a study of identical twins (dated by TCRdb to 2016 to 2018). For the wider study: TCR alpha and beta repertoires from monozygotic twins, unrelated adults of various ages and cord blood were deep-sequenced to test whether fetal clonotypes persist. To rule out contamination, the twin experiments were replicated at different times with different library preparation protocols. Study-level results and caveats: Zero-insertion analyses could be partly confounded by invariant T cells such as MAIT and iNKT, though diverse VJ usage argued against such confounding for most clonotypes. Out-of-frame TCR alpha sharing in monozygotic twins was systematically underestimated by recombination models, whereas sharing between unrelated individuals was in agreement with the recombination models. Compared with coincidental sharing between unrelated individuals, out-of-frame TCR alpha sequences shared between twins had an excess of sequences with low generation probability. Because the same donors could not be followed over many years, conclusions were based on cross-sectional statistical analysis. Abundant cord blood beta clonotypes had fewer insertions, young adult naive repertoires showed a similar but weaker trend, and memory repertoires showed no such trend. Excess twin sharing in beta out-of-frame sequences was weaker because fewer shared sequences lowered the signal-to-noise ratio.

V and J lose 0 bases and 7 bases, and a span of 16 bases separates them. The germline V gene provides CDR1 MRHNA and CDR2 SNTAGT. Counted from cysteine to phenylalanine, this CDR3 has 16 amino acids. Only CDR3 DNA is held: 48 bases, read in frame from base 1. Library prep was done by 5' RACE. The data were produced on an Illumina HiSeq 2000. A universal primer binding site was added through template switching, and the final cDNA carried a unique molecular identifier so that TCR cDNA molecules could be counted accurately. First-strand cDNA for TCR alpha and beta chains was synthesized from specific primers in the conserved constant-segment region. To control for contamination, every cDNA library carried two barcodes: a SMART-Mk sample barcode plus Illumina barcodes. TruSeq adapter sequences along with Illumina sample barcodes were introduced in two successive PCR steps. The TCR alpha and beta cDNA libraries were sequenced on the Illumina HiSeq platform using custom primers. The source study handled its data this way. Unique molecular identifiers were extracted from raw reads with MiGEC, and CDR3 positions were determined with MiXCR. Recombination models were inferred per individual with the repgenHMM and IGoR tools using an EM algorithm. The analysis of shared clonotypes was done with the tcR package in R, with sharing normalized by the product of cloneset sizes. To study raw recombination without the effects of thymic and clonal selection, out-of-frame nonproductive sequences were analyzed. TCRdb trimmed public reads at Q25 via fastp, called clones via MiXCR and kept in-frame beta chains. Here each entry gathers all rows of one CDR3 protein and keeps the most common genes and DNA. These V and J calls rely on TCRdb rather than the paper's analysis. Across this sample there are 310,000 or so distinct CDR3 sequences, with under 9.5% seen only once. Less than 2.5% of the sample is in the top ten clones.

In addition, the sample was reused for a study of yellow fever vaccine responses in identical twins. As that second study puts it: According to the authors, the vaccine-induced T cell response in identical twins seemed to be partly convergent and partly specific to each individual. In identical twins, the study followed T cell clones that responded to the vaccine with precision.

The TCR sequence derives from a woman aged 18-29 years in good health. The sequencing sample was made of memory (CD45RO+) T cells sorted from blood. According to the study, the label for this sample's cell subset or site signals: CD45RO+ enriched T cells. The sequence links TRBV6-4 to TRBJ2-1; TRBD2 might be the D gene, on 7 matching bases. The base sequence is TGTGCCAGCAGTGACTCGAGGGGGGGGCCTGGGAATGAGCAGTTCTTC. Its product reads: CASSDSRGGPGNEQFF.